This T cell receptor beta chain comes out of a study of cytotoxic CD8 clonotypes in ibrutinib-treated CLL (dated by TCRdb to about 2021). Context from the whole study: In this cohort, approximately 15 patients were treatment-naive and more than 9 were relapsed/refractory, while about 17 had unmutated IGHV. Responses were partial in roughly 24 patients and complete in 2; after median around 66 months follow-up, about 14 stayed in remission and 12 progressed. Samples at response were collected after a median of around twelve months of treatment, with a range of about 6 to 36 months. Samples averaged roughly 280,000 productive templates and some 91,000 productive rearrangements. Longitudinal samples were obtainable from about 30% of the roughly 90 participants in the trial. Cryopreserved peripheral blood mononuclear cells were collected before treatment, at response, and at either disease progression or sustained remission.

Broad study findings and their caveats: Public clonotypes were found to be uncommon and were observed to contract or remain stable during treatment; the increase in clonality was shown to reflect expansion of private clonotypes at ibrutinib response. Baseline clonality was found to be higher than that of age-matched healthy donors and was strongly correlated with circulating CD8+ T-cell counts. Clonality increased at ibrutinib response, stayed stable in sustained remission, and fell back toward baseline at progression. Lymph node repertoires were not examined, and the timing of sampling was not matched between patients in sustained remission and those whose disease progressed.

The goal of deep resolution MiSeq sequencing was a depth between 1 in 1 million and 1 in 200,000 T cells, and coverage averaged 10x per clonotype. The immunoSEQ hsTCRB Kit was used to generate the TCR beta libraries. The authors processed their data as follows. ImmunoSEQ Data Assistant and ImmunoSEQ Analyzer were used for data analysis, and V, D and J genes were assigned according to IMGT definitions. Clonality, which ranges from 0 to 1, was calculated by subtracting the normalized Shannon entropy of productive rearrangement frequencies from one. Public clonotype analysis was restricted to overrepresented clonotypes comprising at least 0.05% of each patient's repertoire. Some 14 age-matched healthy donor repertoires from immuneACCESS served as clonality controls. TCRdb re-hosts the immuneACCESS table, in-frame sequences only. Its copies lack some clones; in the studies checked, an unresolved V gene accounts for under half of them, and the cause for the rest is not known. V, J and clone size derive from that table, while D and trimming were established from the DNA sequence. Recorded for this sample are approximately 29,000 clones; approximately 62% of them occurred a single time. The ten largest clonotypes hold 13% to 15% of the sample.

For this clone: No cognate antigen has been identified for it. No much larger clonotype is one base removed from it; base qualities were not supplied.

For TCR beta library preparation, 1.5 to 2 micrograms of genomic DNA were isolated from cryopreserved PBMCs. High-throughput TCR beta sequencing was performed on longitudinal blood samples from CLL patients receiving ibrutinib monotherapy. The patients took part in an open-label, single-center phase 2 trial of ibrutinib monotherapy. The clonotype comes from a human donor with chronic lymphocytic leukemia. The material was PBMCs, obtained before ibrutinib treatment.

In nucleotide form, the sequence is TGTGCCAGCAGTCCCCAAGGTTACGAGCAGTACTTC. This yields the protein CASSPQGYEQYF. The chain uses TRBV2 and TRBJ2-7; the D segment cannot be called with confidence. Spanning cysteine to phenylalanine, the CDR3 consists of 12 amino acids. Just the 36-base CDR3 DNA is kept, in frame starting at base 1. Via the germline V gene, CDR1 is SNHLY and CDR2 FYNNEI. V is reduced by 5 bases and J by 4 bases, leaving a spacing of 9 bases between them.